The entry below gives a single T cell receptor (beta chain) sequence along with its context. Germline CDR1 reads SGHTA; CDR2 reads FQGNSA. CDR3 length: 14 residues. Trimming pared 0 bases from V and 7 bases from J, leaving 10 bases between. RNA transcripts gave rise to amplified TCR beta CDR3 regions. Researchers ran a first-round RT-PCR on the TCR CDR3 using the HTBI primer set. Each CDR3 protein gets one entry after TCRdb re-called the multiplex PCR reads with MiXCR. The data show roughly 580,000 distinct CDR3 sequences, with around 45% seen just once and about 7.9% held by the top ten. This entry belongs to a study of T cells in Graves' hyperthyroidism and ophthalmopathy.

This receptor was obtained from a woman between 18 and 30 years old with Graves' hyperthyroidism. The V and J genes are TRBV7-2 and TRBJ2-4, with D unresolved. Sequenced material: peripheral blood or thyroid tissue (not recorded which). CDR3 protein: CASSLAPAGNIQYF. The CDR3 DNA follows: TGTGCCAGCAGCTTAGCTCCAGCCGGGAACATTCAGTACTTC.